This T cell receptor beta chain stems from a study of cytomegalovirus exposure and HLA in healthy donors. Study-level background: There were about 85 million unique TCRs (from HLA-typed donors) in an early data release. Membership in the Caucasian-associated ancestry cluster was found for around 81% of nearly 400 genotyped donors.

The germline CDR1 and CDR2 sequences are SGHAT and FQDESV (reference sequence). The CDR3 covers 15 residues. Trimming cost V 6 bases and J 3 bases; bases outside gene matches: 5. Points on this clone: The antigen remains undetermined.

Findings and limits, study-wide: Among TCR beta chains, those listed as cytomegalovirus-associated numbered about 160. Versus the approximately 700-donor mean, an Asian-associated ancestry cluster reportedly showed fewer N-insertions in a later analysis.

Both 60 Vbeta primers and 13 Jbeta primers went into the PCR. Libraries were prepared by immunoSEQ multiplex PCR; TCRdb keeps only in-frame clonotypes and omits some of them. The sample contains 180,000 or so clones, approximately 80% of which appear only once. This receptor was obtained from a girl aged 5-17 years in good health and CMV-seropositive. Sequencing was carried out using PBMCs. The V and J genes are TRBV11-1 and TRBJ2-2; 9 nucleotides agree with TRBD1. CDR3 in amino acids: CASRFRDRDTGELFF. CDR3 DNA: TGTGCCAGCAGATTCCGGGACAGGGACACCGGGGAGCTGTTTTTT.